This TCR beta chain was captured in a study of cytomegalovirus exposure and HLA in healthy donors. PCR primers comprised 60 Vbeta and 13 Jbeta primers. Profiling relied on immunoSEQ multiplex PCR, and the TCRdb table lists in-frame clones only, not all of them. The sample shows 90,000 or so clones, nearly 80% of them seen only once. This sequence originates from a woman in her thirties or forties in good health and CMV-seronegative. Sample: PBMCs.

The DNA of the CDR3 is TGTGCCTGGAGTACGTGGGGCCATGGCACAGATACGCAGTATTTT. It specifies CAWSTWGHGTDTQYF. This chain joins TRBV30 and TRBJ2-3; D might be TRBD1 (5 bases). This CDR3 contains 15 residues. CDR1 is GTSNPN and CDR2 is SVGIG in the germline V gene (reference sequence). V dropped 2 bases and J dropped 1 base, with 13 bases sitting between them.